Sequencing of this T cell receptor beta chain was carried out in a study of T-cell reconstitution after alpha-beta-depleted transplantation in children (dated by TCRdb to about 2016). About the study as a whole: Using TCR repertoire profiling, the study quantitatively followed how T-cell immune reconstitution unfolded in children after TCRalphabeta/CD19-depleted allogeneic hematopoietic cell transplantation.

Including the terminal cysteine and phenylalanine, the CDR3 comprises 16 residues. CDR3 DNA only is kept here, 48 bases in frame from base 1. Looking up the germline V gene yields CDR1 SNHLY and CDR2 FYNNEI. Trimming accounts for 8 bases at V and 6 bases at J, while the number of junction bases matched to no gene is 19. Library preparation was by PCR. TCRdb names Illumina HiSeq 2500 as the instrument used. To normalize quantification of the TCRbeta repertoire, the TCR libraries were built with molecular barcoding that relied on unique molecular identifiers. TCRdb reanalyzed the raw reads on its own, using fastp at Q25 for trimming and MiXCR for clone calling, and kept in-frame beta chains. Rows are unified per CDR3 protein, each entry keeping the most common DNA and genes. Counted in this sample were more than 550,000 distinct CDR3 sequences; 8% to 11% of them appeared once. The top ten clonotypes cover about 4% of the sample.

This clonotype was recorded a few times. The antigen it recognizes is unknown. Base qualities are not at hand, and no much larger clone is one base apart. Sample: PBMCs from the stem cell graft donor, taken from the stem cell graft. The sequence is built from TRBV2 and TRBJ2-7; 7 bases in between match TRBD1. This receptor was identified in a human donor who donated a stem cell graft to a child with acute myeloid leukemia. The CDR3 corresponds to CASRETGTASFGEQYF. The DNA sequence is TGTGCCAGCCGCGAAACGGGGACAGCCTCCTTCGGCGAGCAGTACTTC.